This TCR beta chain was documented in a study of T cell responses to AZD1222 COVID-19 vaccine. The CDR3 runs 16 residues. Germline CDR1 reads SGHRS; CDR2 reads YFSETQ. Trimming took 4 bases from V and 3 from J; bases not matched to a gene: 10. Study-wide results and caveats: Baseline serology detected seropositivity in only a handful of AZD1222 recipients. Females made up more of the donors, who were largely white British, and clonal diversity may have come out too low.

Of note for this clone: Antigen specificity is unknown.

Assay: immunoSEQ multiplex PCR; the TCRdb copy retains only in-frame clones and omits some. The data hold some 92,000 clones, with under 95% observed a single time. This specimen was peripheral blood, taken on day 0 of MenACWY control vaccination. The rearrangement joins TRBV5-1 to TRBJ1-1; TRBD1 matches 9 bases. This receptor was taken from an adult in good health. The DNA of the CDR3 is TGCGCCAGCAGCCACGGGACAGGGATTAAGGACACTGAAGCTTTCTTT. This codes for CASSHGTGIKDTEAFF.